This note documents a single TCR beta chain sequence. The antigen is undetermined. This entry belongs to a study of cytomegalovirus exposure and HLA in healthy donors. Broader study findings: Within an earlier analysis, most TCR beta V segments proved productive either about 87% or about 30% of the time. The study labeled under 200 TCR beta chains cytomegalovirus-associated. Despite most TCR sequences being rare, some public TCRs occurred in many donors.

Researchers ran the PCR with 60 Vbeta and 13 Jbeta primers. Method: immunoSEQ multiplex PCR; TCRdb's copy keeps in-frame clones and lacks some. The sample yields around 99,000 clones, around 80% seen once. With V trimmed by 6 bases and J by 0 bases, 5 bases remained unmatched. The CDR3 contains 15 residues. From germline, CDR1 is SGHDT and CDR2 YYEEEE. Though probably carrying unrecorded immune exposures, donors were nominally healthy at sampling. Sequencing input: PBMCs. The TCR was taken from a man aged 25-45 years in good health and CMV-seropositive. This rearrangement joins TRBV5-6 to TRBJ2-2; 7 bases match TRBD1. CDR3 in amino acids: CASTIGQANTGELFF. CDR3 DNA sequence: TGTGCCAGCACCATTGGACAGGCGAACACCGGGGAGCTGTTTTTT. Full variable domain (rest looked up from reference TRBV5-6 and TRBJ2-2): DAGVTQSPTHLIKTRGQQVTLRCSPKSGHDTVSWYQQALGQGPQFIFQYYEEEERQRGNFPDRFSGHQFPNYSSELNVNALLLGDSALYLCASTIGQANTGELFFGEGSRLTVL.